A single sample is the source of the 23 T cell receptor beta chains below, sequenced in a study of cytomegalovirus exposure and HLA in healthy donors. The PCR used 60 Vbeta and 13 Jbeta primers. The table came from immunoSEQ multiplex PCR; TCRdb's copy has only in-frame clones and leaves some out. The table shows tens of thousands of clones, with 78% occurring only once. The sequenced sample consisted of PBMCs. The receptors come from a female donor in good health and CMV-seronegative.

The chain recombines TRBV7-2 with TRBJ1-1, with TRBD1 as a possible D gene (6 bases). Germline V gene sequence: CDR1 SGHTA, CDR2 FQGNSA. The CDR3 runs 15 residues. Trimming shortened V by 0 bases and J by 3 bases, and 11 bases separated the two germline ends. This CDR3 is CASSLAGGPDTEAFF. The DNA of the CDR3 is TGTGCCAGCAGCTTAGCCGGGGGGCCAGACACTGAAGCTTTCTTT. Full variable domain (remainder filled in from reference TRBV7-2 and TRBJ1-1): GAGVSQSPSNKVTEKGKDVELRCDPISGHTALYWYRQSLGQGLEFLIYFQGNSAPDKSGLPSDRFSAERTGGSVSTLTIQRTQQEDSAVYLCASSLAGGPDTEAFFGQGTRLTVV.

V gene TRBV18 combines with J gene TRBJ2-5; D not certain. The V and J ends lost 3 bases and 5 bases respectively, with 13 bases between them. There are 14 residues in the CDR3. Germline V gives CDR1 KGHSH, CDR2 LQKENI. For the CDR3, the DNA is TGTGCCAGCTCACCCTTTTTAGAGATCGAGACCCAGTACTTC. Translating gives CASSPFLEIETQYF.

The chain is built from TRBV7-3 and TRBJ1-1, with a tentative D call TRBD1 (6 bases). Germline V gene data show CDR1 as SGHTA and CDR2 as FQGTGA. The CDR3 consists of 15 residues. V lost 5 bases and J 7 bases, leaving 20 bases between the germline ends. The CDR3 here is CASSPYATGSGEAFF. The CDR3 nucleotides read TGTGCCAGCAGCCCGTACGCTACAGGGTCTGGTGAAGCTTTCTTT. Complete variable domain (other parts from reference TRBV7-3 and TRBJ1-1): GAGVSQTPSNKVTEKGKYVELRCDPISGHTALYWYRQSLGQGPEFLIYFQGTGAADDSGLPNDRFFAVRPEGSVSTLKIQRTERGDSAVYLCASSPYATGSGEAFFGQGTRLTVV.

V and J are TRBV7-2 and TRBJ2-7; the D gene is possibly TRBD1 (6 bases). CDR1 and CDR2 (germline): SGHTA, FQGNSA. V dropped 6 bases and J dropped 7 bases, with 13 bases sitting between them. The CDR3 spans 12 residues. CDR3 coding DNA: TGTGCCAGCAGACACAGGGAAGGGGAGCAGTACTTC. The encoded protein is CASRHREGEQYF.

The V call is TRBV2, the J call TRBJ2-6; D may be TRBD1 (5 bases). V lost 5 bases and J lost 0, with 11 bases in between. Per germline, CDR1 SNHLY and CDR2 FYNNEI. The CDR3 has 16 amino acids. The CDR3 sequence is CASSKRTYSGANVLTF. CDR3 coding DNA: TGTGCCAGCAGTAAAAGGACATACTCTGGGGCCAACGTCCTGACTTTC.

This rearrangement joins TRBV11-2 to TRBJ2-5, with 7 nucleotides matching TRBD2. The V segment lost 7 bases and the J segment 7 bases; nucleotides outside the gene matches: 3. In germline, CDR1 is SGHAT, CDR2 FQNNGV. The CDR3 sequence is 11 residues long. The CDR3 coding sequence is TGTGCCAGCACCCCGGGGGGGACCCAGTACTTC. Its translation: CASTPGGTQYF.

This clone was picked up a small number of times. J is TRBJ2-7 and V is TRBV5-1, with D possibly matching TRBD1 (5 bases). Germline V lookup: CDR1 SGHRS, CDR2 YFSETQ. CDR3 length: 14 amino acids. V lost 0 bases and J 7 bases, leaving 14 bases between the germline ends. The CDR3 region is CASSLETGPGEQYF. In DNA, the CDR3 is TGCGCCAGCAGCTTGGAAACAGGTCCTGGGGAGCAGTACTTC.

This clone was counted a single time. This chain uses TRBV6-6 with TRBJ1-6; a possible D gene is TRBD1 (6 bases). CDR1 is MNHNY and CDR2 is SVGAGI in the germline V gene (reference sequence). The CDR3 loop spans 13 amino acids. The V end lost 4 bases, the J end lost 9 bases, and 10 bases lay between the germline ends. The chain's CDR3 is CASSFRGGSPLHF. The CDR3 bases are TGTGCCAGCAGTTTCAGGGGCGGTTCACCCCTCCACTTT.

The chain carries TRBV28 and TRBJ1-5; 7 bases are a match to TRBD1. With V trimmed by 4 bases and J by 1 base, 4 bases remained unmatched. The germline V gene has CDR1 MDHEN and CDR2 SYDVKM. The CDR3 is 15 amino acids. CDR3 DNA sequence: TGTGCCAGCAGTTCTCAGGGGGGAAGCAATCAGCCCCAGCATTTT. As protein: CASSSQGGSNQPQHF.

For this clone: This sample includes further DNA sequences coding for the same CDR3. The chain uses TRBV7-9 and TRBJ1-1; maybe TRBD1 (5 bases). Germline CDR1 reads SEHNR; CDR2 reads FQNEAQ (reference sequence). This CDR3 is built from 12 residues. The V gene lost 6 bases and the J gene lost 8 bases, with 13 bases spanning the gap. This CDR3 is CASRFYTGEAFF. In DNA, the CDR3 is TGTGCCAGCAGGTTTTACACAGGAGAAGCTTTCTTT.

The chain is built from TRBV9 and TRBJ2-3, with D tentatively TRBD2 (5 bases). There are 16 residues in the CDR3. V was clipped by 0 bases and J by 2 bases, with 13 bases between them. Germline V gene sequence: CDR1 SGDLS, CDR2 YYNGEE. The CDR3 loop is CASSVATRTFTDTQYF. The CDR3 nucleotides are TGTGCCAGCAGCGTAGCTACCCGGACTTTCACAGATACGCAGTATTTT. The full variable domain, with the rest looked up from reference TRBV9 and TRBJ2-3, is DSGVTQTPKHLITATGQRVTLRCSPRSGDLSVYWYQQSLDQGLQFLIQYYNGEERAKGNILERFSAQQFPDLHSELNLSSLELGDSALYFCASSVATRTFTDTQYFGPGTRLTVL.

This clone turned up a few times. The DNA of the CDR3 is TGTGCCAGCAGCGTAGGGGCGGGGGGATCCTCCTACGAGCAGTACTTC. Protein product: CASSVGAGGSSYEQYF. The chain employs TRBV9 and TRBJ2-7; TRBD2 agrees at 8 bases. Germline values: CDR1 SGDLS, CDR2 YYNGEE. This CDR3 spans 16 amino acids. The V segment lost 0 bases and the J segment 0 bases; nucleotides outside the gene matches: 5.

The chain employs TRBV7-2 and TRBJ2-5, with no clear D. Germline CDR1 SGHTA, CDR2 FQGNSA. CDR3 length equals 12 residues. The V end was cut by 6 bases, the J end by 5 bases, with 10 bases between. DNA for the CDR3: TGTGCCAGCAGTTATTCACACGAGACCCAGTACTTC. It yields the protein CASSYSHETQYF.

This clone appeared once. This sequence joins TRBV29-1 and TRBJ1-1, with 11 bases aligning to TRBD1. Germline V gene sequence: CDR1 SQVTM, CDR2 ANQGSEA. This CDR3 has 13 amino acids. J was trimmed by 5 bases and V by 6 bases; bases with no gene match: 5. The CDR3 sequence: CSVGQGAQTEAFF. For the CDR3, the DNA is TGCAGCGTCGGACAGGGGGCGCAAACTGAAGCTTTCTTT.

The rearrangement links TRBV2 to TRBJ1-5; unclear D gene. Trimming took off 5 bases at V and 4 bases at J, with 15 bases between the two ends. CDR3 size: 15 residues. Germline assignment: CDR1 SNHLY and CDR2 FYNNEI. The CDR3 region is CASSFLERSNQPQHF. The CDR3 nucleotides read TGTGCCAGCAGTTTCCTCGAGAGGAGTAATCAGCCCCAGCATTTT.

The chain joins TRBV4-3 to TRBJ1-1; 8 bases are shared with TRBD1. Germline V gene sequence: CDR1 LGHNA, CDR2 YSLEER. The CDR3 has 14 residues. V gave up 5 bases and J gave up 6 bases; unmatched junction bases: 8. The CDR3 loop reads CASSVDRGWAEAFF. In nucleotides, the CDR3 is TGCGCCAGCAGCGTCGACAGGGGTTGGGCTGAAGCTTTCTTT.

V usage is TRBV11-3 and J usage is TRBJ2-7, with TRBD1 matching over 10 bases. V shed 5 bases and J 2 bases; nucleotides not matched to a gene: 3. Germline V gene sequence: CDR1 SGHNT, CDR2 YENEEA. The CDR3 length is 14 residues. In DNA form, the CDR3 reads TGTGCCAGCAGCGAGGGACAGGGGACCTACGAGCAGTACTTC. Translated, it gives CASSEGQGTYEQYF. Supplemented by reference TRBV11-3 and TRBJ2-7, the full variable domain reads EAGVVQSPRYKIIEKKQPVAFWCNPISGHNTLYWYLQNLGQGPELLIRYENEEAVDDSQLPKDRFSAERLKGVDSTLKIQPAELGDSAVYLCASSEGQGTYEQYFGPGTRLTVT.

In DNA, the CDR3 is TGCGCCAGCGGGATCAGGGTTAATGAGCAGTTCTTC. It translates to CASGIRVNEQFF. The genes are TRBV5-1 and TRBJ2-1, with a tentative D call TRBD1 (5 bases). The germline CDR1 and CDR2 sequences are SGHRS and YFSETQ. The V and J ends lost 7 bases and 7 bases respectively, with 12 bases between them. The CDR3 runs to 12 residues.

The chain has TRBV29-1 and TRBJ1-1, with unresolved D. Per the germline V gene, CDR1 is SQVTM and CDR2 is ANQGSEA. Trimming left V 4 bases short and J 1 base short, with 7 bases between. This CDR3 is built from 12 residues. CDR3 region: CSVGQENTEAFF. The DNA of the CDR3 is TGCAGCGTTGGACAAGAGAACACTGAAGCTTTCTTT.

J is TRBJ2-7 and V is TRBV5-1; the D gene is possibly TRBD1 (6 bases). The CDR3 is 14 residues long. Germline values: CDR1 SGHRS, CDR2 YFSETQ. Deletions cut 4 bases from V and 2 bases from J, with 13 bases between. CDR3 nucleotide sequence: TGCGCCAGCAGCCTACAGGGAGCCACCTACGAGCAGTACTTC. This codes for CASSLQGATYEQYF.

The genes are TRBV5-1 and TRBJ2-5, with 9 bases matching TRBD2. Trimming removed 5 bases from V and 4 bases from J; junction bases left unmatched: 9. The CDR3 loop spans 15 amino acids. Germline V gene data show CDR1 as SGHRS and CDR2 as YFSETQ. CDR3 in amino acids: CASSLAGGGAETQYF. The CDR3, as DNA: TGCGCCAGCAGTCTCGCCGGCGGGGGGGCAGAGACCCAGTACTTC.

The V gene is TRBV7-3, the J gene TRBJ2-7; possible D gene TRBD2, 7 bases. Germline CDR1 SGHTA, CDR2 FQGTGA. The CDR3 has 15 residues. V gave up 1 base and J gave up 6 bases, with 16 bases separating them. The DNA for the CDR3 is TGTGCCAGCAGCTTAAAGGGGGGGGGCGGAGCCGAGCAGTACTTC. Translation gives CASSLKGGGGAEQYF.

The chain uses TRBV4-1 and TRBJ1-4; the D gene is possibly TRBD1 (5 bases). The CDR3 runs 18 residues. The V end was cut by 0 bases, the J end by 2 bases, with 16 bases between. Germline loops: CDR1 MGHRA, CDR2 YSYEKL. CDR3 amino acids: CASSQERWQGTTNEKLFF. CDR3 coding DNA: TGCGCCAGCAGCCAAGAACGGTGGCAGGGCACGACTAATGAAAAACTGTTTTTT.